A single T cell receptor beta chain is shown here with its context. The CDR3 runs to 14 residues. Trimming pared 3 bases from V and 7 bases from J, leaving 10 bases between. With a J-beta primer mix and a sample-barcoded 5' primer, a second PCR ran 7 to 11 cycles. Unique molecular identifiers of 12 random nucleotides labeled each cDNA. A single record per CDR3 protein comes from TCRdb applying MiXCR to the 5' RACE reads. The sample shows 750,000 to 1,000,000 distinct CDR3 sequences, just under 30% of them seen only once. These data belong to a study of blood T cells in healthy people across ages. These same data were also listed under a study on T cells of mothers and their children.

Sequences were obtained from blood. The receptor was isolated from a woman between 35 and 50 years old in good health. The J gene is TRBJ1-6, the V gene TRBV12-3 or TRBV12-4, with D perhaps matching TRBD1 (6 bases). CDR3 protein: CASSFGQFNSPLHF. For the CDR3, the DNA is TGTGCCAGCAGTTTTGGACAGTTCAATTCACCCCTCCACTTT.